This TCR beta chain was profiled in a study of blood T cells in healthy people across ages. Study-wide findings and caveats: Considered underestimates were the diversity estimates obtained from one million T cells.

V lost 5 bases to trimming and J lost 4 bases, with 14 bases between them. CDR1 is SEHNR, CDR2 FQNEAQ, per germline (reference sequence). The CDR3 covers 14 residues. On this clonotype itself: What it binds is not known.

Primed by a sample-barcoded 5' primer and a J-beta primer mix, a second PCR proceeded for about 6 to 11 cycles. Using its own MiXCR run on the 5' RACE reads, TCRdb lists one record per CDR3 protein. Of about 1.7 million distinct CDR3 sequences detected, 28% appear once; the ten largest clones hold approximately 7.7%. The chain is built from TRBV7-9 and TRBJ1-1, with D tentatively TRBD1 (6 bases). The sample taken for sequencing was blood. This clonotype was obtained from a woman aged 25 to 39 in good health. The CDR3 nucleotides are TGTGCCAGCAGCCAGAGACAAGGGGGCACTGAAGCTTTCTTT. Its translation: CASSQRQGGTEAFF.